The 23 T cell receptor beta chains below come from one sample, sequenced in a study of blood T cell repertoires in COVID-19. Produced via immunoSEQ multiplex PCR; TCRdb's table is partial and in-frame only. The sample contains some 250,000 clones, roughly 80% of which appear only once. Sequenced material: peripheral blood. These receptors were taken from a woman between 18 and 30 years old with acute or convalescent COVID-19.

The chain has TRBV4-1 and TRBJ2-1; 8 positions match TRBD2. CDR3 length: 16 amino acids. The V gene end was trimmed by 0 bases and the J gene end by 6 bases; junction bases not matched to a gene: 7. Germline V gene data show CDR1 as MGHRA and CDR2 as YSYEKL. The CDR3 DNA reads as TGCGCCAGCAGCCAAGATTTAGGGCTAGCGGGCAATGAGCAGTTCTTC. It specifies CASSQDLGLAGNEQFF.

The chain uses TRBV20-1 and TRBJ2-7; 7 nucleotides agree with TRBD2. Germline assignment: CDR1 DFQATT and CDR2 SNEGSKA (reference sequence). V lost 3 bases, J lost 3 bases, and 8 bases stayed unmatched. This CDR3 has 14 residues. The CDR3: CSASRAGVGYEQYF. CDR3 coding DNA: TGCAGTGCTAGTAGGGCGGGAGTAGGCTACGAGCAGTACTTC.

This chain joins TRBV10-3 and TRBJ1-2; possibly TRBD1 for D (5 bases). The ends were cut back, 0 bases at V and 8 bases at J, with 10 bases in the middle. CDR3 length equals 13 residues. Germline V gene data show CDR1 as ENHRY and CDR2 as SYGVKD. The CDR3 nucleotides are TGTGCCATCAGTGAGTCGGGGCGGTGGGGCTACACCTTC. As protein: CAISESGRWGYTF.

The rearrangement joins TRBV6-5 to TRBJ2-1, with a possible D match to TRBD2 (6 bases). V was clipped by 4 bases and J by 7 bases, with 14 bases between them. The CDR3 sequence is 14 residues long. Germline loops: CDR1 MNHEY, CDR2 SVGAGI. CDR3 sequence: CASSFSGSGNEQFF. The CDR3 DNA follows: TGTGCCAGCAGTTTTTCCGGGAGTGGGAATGAGCAGTTCTTC.

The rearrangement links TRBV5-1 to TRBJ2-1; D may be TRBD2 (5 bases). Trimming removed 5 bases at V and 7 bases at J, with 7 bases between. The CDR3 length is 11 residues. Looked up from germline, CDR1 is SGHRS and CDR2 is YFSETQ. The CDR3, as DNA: TGCGCCAGCAGAGGACTGAATGAGCAGTTCTTC. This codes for CASRGLNEQFF.

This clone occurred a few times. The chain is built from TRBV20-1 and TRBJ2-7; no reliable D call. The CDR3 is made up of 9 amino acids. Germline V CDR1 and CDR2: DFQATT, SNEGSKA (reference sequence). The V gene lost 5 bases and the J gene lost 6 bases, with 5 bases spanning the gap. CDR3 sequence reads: CSAGSEQYF. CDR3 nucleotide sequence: TGCAGTGCTGGCTCCGAGCAGTACTTC.

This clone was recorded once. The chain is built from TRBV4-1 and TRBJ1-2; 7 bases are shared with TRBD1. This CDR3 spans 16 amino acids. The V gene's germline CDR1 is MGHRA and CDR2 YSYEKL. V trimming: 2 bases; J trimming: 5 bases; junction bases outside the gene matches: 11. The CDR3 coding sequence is TGCGCCAGCAGCCAACCAACCGACAGGGCCGGGTATGGCTACACCTTC. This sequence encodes CASSQPTDRAGYGYTF.

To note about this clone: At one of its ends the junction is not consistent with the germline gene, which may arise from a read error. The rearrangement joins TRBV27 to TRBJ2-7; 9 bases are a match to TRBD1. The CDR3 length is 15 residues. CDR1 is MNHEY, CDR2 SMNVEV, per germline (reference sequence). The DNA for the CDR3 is TGTGCCAGCTCTTTCCGTCGGGACAGGGTGTCCCTTCTTTCTTTC. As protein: CASSFRRDRVSLLSF.

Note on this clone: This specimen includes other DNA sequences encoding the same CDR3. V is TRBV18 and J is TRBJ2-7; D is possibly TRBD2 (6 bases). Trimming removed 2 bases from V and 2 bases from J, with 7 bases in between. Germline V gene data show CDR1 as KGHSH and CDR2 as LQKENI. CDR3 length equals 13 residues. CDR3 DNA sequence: TGTGCCAGCTCACCAACGGGGGCCTACGAGCAGTACTTC. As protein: CASSPTGAYEQYF.

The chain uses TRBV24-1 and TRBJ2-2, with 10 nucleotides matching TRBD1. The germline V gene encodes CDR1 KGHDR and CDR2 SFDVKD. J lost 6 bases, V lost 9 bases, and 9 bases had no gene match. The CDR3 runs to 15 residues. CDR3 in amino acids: CATEHSGQGAGELFF. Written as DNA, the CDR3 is TGTGCCACCGAGCATTCTGGACAGGGGGCCGGGGAGCTGTTTTTT.

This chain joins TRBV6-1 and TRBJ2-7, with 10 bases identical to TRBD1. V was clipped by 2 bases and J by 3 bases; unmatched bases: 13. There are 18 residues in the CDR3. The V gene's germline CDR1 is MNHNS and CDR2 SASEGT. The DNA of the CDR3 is TGTGCCAGCAGTGAATGGGTCTCGGGACAGGGGCCAATCTACGAGCAGTACTTC. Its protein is CASSEWVSGQGPIYEQYF.

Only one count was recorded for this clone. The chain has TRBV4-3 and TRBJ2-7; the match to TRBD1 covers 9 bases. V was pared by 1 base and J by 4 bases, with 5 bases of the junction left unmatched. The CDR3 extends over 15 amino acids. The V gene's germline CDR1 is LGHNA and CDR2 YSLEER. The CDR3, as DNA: TGCGCCAGCAGCCAAGGGAGGACAGGGGTTTACGAGCAGTACTTC. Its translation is CASSQGRTGVYEQYF.

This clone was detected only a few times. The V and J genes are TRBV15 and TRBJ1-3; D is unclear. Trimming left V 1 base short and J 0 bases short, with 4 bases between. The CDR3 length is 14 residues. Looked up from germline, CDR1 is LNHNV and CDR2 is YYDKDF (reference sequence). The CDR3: CATSRAGSGNTIYF. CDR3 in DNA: TGTGCCACCAGCAGAGCAGGCTCTGGAAACACCATATATTTT.

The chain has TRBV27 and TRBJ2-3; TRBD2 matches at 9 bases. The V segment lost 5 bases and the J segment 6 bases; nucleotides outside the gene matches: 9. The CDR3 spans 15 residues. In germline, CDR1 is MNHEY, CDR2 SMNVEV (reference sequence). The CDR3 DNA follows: TGTGCCAGCAGTCCCTCCCCTAGCGGGACGGATACGCAGTATTTT. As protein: CASSPSPSGTDTQYF.

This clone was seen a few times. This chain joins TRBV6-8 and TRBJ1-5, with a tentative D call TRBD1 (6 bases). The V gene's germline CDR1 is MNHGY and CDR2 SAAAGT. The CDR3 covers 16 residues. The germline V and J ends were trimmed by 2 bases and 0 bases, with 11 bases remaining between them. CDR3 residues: CASSYQRTDSNQPQHF. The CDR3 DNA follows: TGTGCCAGCAGTTACCAACGGACAGATAGCAATCAGCCCCAGCATTTT.

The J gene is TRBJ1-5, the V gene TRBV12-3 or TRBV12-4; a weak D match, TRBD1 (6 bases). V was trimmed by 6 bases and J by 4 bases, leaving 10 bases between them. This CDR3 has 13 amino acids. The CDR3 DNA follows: TGTGCCAGCAGCAAACAGGGAAATCAGCCCCAGCATTTT. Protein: CASSKQGNQPQHF.

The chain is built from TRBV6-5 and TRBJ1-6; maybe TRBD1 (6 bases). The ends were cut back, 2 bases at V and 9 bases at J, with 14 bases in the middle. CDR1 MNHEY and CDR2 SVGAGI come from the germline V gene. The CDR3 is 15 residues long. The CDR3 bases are TGTGCCAGCAGTTACGGCGAAGGGGACACTTCACCCCTCCACTTT. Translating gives CASSYGEGDTSPLHF.

For the CDR3, the DNA is TGTGCCAGCAGTTCCGAAACGAACAGGGGTGGCTACACCTTC. It specifies CASSSETNRGGYTF. The rearrangement uses TRBV6-5 and TRBJ1-2; 7 bases fit TRBD1. The CDR3 runs to 14 residues. J gave up 7 bases and V 4 bases, and 9 bases lay outside the gene matches. CDR1 and CDR2 (germline): MNHEY, SVGAGI.

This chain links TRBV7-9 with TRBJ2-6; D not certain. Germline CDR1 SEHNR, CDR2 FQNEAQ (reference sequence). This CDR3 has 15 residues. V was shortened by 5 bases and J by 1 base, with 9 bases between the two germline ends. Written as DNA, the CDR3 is TGTGCCAGCAGCACAGCAGGTTCTGGGGCCAACGTCCTGACTTTC. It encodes CASSTAGSGANVLTF.

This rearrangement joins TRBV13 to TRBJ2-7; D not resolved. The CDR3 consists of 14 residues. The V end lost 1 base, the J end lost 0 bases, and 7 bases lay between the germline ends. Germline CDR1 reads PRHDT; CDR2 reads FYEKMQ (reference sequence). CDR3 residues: CASSLDKLSYEQYF. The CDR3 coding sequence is TGTGCCAGCAGCTTAGATAAACTCTCCTACGAGCAGTACTTC.

In DNA, the CDR3 is TGTGCCAGCAGTGAACCGGGACAGGTCCTATCCGAGCAGTACTTC. Encoded protein: CASSEPGQVLSEQYF. This chain links TRBV2 with TRBJ2-7; TRBD1 matches at 8 bases. After removal of 2 bases from V and 6 bases from J, the junction contained 9 bases not matched to a gene. The germline V gene encodes CDR1 SNHLY and CDR2 FYNNEI. This CDR3 is built from 15 residues. Full variable domain (missing parts from reference TRBV2 and TRBJ2-7): EPEVTQTPSHQVTQMGQEVILRCVPISNHLYFYWYRQILGQKVEFLVSFYNNEISEKSEIFDDQFSVERPDGSNFTLKIRSTKLEDSAMYFCASSEPGQVLSEQYFGPGTRLTVT.

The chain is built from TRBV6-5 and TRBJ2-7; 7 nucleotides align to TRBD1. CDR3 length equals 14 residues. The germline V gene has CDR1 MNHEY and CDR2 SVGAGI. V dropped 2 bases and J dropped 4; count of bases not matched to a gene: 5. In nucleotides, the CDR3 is TGTGCCAGCAGTTACAGACAGGGTCAGTACGAGCAGTACTTC. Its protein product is CASSYRQGQYEQYF.

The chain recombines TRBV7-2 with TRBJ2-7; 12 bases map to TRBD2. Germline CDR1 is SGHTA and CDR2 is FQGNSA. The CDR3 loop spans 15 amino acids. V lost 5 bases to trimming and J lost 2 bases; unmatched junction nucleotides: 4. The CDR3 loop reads CASSPTSGSPYEQYF. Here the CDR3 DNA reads TGTGCCAGCAGCCCGACTAGCGGGAGCCCCTACGAGCAGTACTTC.